This TCR beta chain was captured in a study of T cell responses to AZD1222 COVID-19 vaccine. The CDR3 extends over 13 amino acids. The germline V gene has CDR1 SNHLY and CDR2 FYNNEI. V dropped 8 bases and J dropped 4; count of bases not matched to a gene: 7. With regard to this clone: The antigen is unknown.

Libraries were prepared by immunoSEQ multiplex PCR; TCRdb keeps only in-frame clonotypes and omits some of them. The data show 95,000 to 130,000 clones, about 86% seen once. Study observations and caveats: Nearly half of unique spike-specific TCRs reportedly avoided B.1.351 and B.1.1.7 mutated regions.

The material sequenced was peripheral blood, taken on day 0 of AZD1222 vaccination. The gene calls are TRBV2 and TRBJ2-7; 8 bases fit TRBD1. The sequence came from an adult in good health. CDR3 in DNA: TGTGCCAGCGCGGACAGGGAAAGGTACGAGCAGTACTTC. Protein sequence: CASADRERYEQYF.